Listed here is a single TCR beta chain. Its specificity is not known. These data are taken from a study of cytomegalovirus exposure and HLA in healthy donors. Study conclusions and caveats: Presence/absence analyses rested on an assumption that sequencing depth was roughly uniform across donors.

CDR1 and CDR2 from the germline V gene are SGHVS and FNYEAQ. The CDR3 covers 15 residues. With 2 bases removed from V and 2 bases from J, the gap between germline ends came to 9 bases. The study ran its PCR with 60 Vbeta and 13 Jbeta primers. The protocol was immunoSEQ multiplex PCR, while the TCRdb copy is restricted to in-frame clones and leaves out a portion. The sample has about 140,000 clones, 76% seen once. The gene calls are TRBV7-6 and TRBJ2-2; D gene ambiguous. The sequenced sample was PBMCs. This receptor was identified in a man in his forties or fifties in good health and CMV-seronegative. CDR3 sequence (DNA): TGTGCCAGCAGCTTATTGGCGGTAAACACCGGGGAGCTGTTTTTT. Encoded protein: CASSLLAVNTGELFF. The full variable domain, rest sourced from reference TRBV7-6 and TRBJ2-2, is GAGVSQSPRYKVTKRGQDVALRCDPISGHVSLYWYRQALGQGPEFLTYFNYEAQQDKSGLPNDRFSAERPEGSISTLTIQRTEQRDSAMYRCASSLLAVNTGELFFGEGSRLTVL.